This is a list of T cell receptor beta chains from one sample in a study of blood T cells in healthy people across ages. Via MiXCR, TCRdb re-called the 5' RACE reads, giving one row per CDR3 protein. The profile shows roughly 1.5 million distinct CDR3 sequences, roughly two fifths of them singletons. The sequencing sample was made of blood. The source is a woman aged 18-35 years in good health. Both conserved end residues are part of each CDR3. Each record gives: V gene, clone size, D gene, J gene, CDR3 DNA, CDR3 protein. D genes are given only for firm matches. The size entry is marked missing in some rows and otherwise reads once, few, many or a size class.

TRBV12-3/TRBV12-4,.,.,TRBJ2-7,TGTGCCGGCAGTTGCAGCAGTTCCACCTACGAGCAGTACTTC,CAGSCSSSTYEQYF
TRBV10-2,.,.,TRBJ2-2,TGCGCCAGCGGTTCAGGAGGCCACATTAACACCGGGGAGCTGTTTTTT,CASGSGGHINTGELFF
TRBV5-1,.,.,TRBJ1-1,TGCGCCAGCGGAATGTCGAACACTGAAGCTTTCTTT,CASGMSNTEAFF
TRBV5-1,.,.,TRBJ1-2,TGCGCCAGCAGCTCTGCCGGCAGGCAAGGAGTCTATGGCTACACCTTC,CASSSAGRQGVYGYTF
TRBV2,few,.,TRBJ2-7,TGTGCCAGCAGTGAAGCGTCGTCAGCTACCTACGAGCAGTACTTC,CASSEASSATYEQYF
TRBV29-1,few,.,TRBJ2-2,TGCAGCGTTGACAGGGCGCACACCGGGGAGCTGTTTTTT,CSVDRAHTGELFF
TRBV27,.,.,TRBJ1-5,TGTGCCAGCAGTTGGACCGAGAATCAGCCCCAGCATTTT,CASSWTENQPQHF
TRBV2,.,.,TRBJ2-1,TGTGCCAGCAGTGTTTTCAGGAGGACCTCCTACAATGAGCAGTTCTTC,CASSVFRRTSYNEQFF
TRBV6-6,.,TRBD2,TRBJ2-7,TGTGCCAGCAGACAAACTAGCGGGGGGATCTACGAGCAGTACTTC,CASRQTSGGIYEQYF
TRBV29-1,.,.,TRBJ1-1,TGCAGCGTTGAAGACGTTTTGGGGGTTGACACTGAAGCTTTCTTT,CSVEDVLGVDTEAFF
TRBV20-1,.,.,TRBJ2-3,TGCAGTGCTAGGGGGGGCGCAGGTTCAGATACGCAGTATTTT,CSARGGAGSDTQYF
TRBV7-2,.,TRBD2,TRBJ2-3,TGTGCCAGCAGCTTTGATCGTCTAGCGGGTTACACAGATACGCAGTATTTT,CASSFDRLAGYTDTQYF
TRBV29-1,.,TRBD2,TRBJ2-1,TGCAGCGTCGCAACCCTGGGACTAGCGGTCCACGAGCAGTTCTTC,CSVATLGLAVHEQFF
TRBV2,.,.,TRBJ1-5,TGTGCCAGCAGTGAATTATCCAGGGCACAGCCCCAGCATTTT,CASSELSRAQPQHF
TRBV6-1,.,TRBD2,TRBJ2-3,TGTGCCAGAGAGTCTAGCGGGGGGGCGGGCACAGATACGCAGTATTTT,CARESSGGAGTDTQYF
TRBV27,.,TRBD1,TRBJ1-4,TGTGCCAGCAGTTACAGGGGGAGGCGGGGAAATGAAAAACTGTTTTTT,CASSYRGRRGNEKLFF
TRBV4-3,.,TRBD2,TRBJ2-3,TGCGCCAGCAGCCAAGATTACCTGGCCGGACTAGCGGGAGCCAGCACAGATACGCAGTATTTT,CASSQDYLAGLAGASTDTQYF
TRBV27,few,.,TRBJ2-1,TGTGCCAGCAGTCGGGACGTGTACAATGAGCAGTTCTTC,CASSRDVYNEQFF
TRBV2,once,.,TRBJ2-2,TGTGCCACGAGCTCGAACACCGGGGAGCTGTTTTTT,CATSSNTGELFF
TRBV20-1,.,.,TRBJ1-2,TGCAGTGCTAGAGATCGTATAGGCCAGGGACCTCACTATGGCTACACCTTC,CSARDRIGQGPHYGYTF
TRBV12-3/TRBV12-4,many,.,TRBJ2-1,TGTGCCAGCAGTGGCTTACCCAGCTCCTACAATGAGCAGTTCTTC,CASSGLPSSYNEQFF
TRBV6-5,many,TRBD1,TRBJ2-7,TGTGCCAGCAGTTACAGGCCCGGGACAGGGGGCTACGAGCAGTACTTC,CASSYRPGTGGYEQYF
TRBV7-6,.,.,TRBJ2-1,TGTGCCAGCAGCCTCGGGTCCAGTATAAGCAATGAGCAGTTCTTC,CASSLGSSISNEQFF
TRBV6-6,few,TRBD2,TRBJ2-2,TGTGCCAGCAGTTTTCCGACTAGCGCGAACACCGGGGAGCTGTTTTTT,CASSFPTSANTGELFF
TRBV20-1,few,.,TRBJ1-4,TGCAAAGTGGGGCCGAAACCCACTAATGAAAAACTGTTTTTT,CKVGPKPTNEKLFF
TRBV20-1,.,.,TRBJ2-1,TGCAGTGCTAGAGACTTGATCGGATCTGAGCAGTTCTTC,CSARDLIGSEQFF
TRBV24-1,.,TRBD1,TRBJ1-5,TGTGCCACCAGTGATTCGTCCCGGGACAGGGATCAGCCCCAGCATTTT,CATSDSSRDRDQPQHF
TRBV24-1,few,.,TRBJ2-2,TGTGCCACCAGTGATCTACAGGGATACGGGGAGCTGTTTTTT,CATSDLQGYGELFF
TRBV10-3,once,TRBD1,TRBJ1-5,TGTGCCATCAGTGAGTCATTGGGACAGGCAGAAAATCAGCCCCAGCATTTT,CAISESLGQAENQPQHF
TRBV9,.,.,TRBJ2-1,TGTGCCAGCAGCGGGGTTCGCTCCTACAATGAGCAGTTCTTC,CASSGVRSYNEQFF
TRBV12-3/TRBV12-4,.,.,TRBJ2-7,TGTGCCAGCAGCCCGGCCGGGAACGACTACGAGCAGTACTTC,CASSPAGNDYEQYF
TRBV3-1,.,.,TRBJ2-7,TGTGCCAGCAGCCAAGTAAGGACTCTACCCTACGAGCAGTACTTC,CASSQVRTLPYEQYF
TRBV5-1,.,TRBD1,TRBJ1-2,TGCGCCAGCGGACCGGGACAGGGGGACTATGGCTACACCTTC,CASGPGQGDYGYTF
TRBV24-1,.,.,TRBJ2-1,TGTGCCACCAGTGACTCGAGCGCAGGGCCCTCCTACAATGAGCAGTTCTTC,CATSDSSAGPSYNEQFF
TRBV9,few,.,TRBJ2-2,TGTGCCAGCAGGGTGACCGGGGAGCTGTTTTTT,CASRVTGELFF
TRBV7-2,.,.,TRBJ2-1,TGTGCCAGCAGCTTAGCGTGGGGGTATGGGCAGTTCTTC,CASSLAWGYGQFF
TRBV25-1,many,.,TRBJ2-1,TGTGCCAGCAGTGAATCCCCCTACAATGAGCAGTTCTTC,CASSESPYNEQFF
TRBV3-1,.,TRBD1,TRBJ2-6,TGTGCCAGCAGCCAACGAGGGGGCCGGAGGGCCAACGTCCTGACTTTC,CASSQRGGRRANVLTF
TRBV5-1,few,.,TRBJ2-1,TGCGCCAGCAGCTCAGGGGGGGGAATCAAGTCGAGTGGCTCAATCTCCTACAATGAGCAGTTCTTC,CASSSGGGIKSSGSISYNEQFF
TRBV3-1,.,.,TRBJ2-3,TGTGCCAGCAGCCCTCCCCATTCTAGCGCAGATACGCAGTATTTT,CASSPPHSSADTQYF
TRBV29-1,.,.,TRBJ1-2,TGCAGCGTTGAGGGGGGACACGCCATTAACTATAGCTACACCTTC,CSVEGGHAINYSYTF
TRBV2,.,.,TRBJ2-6,TGTGCCAGCAGTGGGGGCCAGGCCTCTGGGGCCAACGTCCTGACTTTC,CASSGGQASGANVLTF
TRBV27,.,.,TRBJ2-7,TGTGCCAGCAGGAAATCAGGTTCAGCCTACGAGCAGTACTTC,CASRKSGSAYEQYF
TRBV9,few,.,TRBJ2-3,TGTGCCACACAGAGAGGACGTTCTAGCACAGATACGCAGTATTTT,CATQRGRSSTDTQYF
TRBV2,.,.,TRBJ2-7,TGTGCCAGCCGGGTTAGCTCCTACAATGAGCAGTACTTC,CASRVSSYNEQYF